Listed below are T cell receptor beta chains from one sample, sequenced in a study of T cell changes during pregnancy in multiple sclerosis. Assay: immunoSEQ multiplex PCR; the TCRdb copy retains only in-frame clones and omits some. The sample records 70,000 to 95,000 clones, approximately 89% being singletons. The starting material was peripheral blood, obtained before pregnancy. These receptors were collected from a female donor with multiple sclerosis, enrolled in a pregnancy study. Each CDR3 is given with its conserved first and last residue. A D gene is named only where the DNA matches it firmly. Clone size is given for some rows only: seen once, a few or many times, or a class if the clone is expanded.

>TRBV19|TRBJ2-2|TRBD1|-
TGTGCCACCGACAGGGAAAGCACCGGGGAGCTGTTTTTT
CATDRESTGELFF
>TRBV11-2|TRBJ2-5|TRBD2|-
TGTGCCAGCAGCTCTCCACTACGGGGGGTGCCAGAGACCCAGTACTTC
CASSSPLRGVPETQYF
>TRBV5-6|TRBJ2-5|-|-
TGTGCCAGCAGCTCCCCTGGCGGAGAGACCCAGTACTTC
CASSSPGGETQYF
>TRBV5-6|TRBJ2-7|TRBD1|-
TGTGCCAGCAGCTTGGCCATTGACAGGGGCCAAGGGAACGAGCAGTACTTC
CASSLAIDRGQGNEQYF
>TRBV15|TRBJ1-3|-|-
TGTGCCACCAGCAGAGAAGGTGGATCGGGTATCTCTGGAAACACCATATATTTT
CATSREGGSGISGNTIYF
>TRBV5-1|TRBJ1-3|-|once
TGCGCCAGCAGCTTGGCCGGTCCCAGGGATGGAAACACCATATATTTT
CASSLAGPRDGNTIYF
>TRBV10-1|TRBJ1-1|-|-
TGCGCCAGCGCCCTAAAACTACAGGGTAAGGACACTGAAGCTTTCTTT
CASALKLQGKDTEAFF
>TRBV29-1|TRBJ1-1|TRBD1|-
TGCAGCGTCGGACAGGGGAACACTGAAGCTTTCTTT
CSVGQGNTEAFF
>TRBV2|TRBJ2-6|-|-
TGTGCCAGAGAACAGGCTGGGGCCAACGTCCTGACTTTC
CAREQAGANVLTF
>TRBV19|TRBJ1-5|TRBD1|-
TGTGCCAGTAGCCGAGGGGGCGCGGGATATCAGCCCCAGCATTTT
CASSRGGAGYQPQHF
>TRBV11-2|TRBJ1-5|-|-
TGTGCCAGCAGCTCAACCGTAGATCAGCCCCAGCATTTT
CASSSTVDQPQHF
>TRBV7-9|TRBJ1-4|-|-
TGTGCCAGCAGCTTCGGCCTACGGGGTGAAAAACTGTTTTTT
CASSFGLRGEKLFF
>TRBV7-8|TRBJ2-7|TRBD2|-
TGTGCCAGCAGCCCCGCCCCGACTAGCCCCTCACAAAGATCAGAGCAGTACTTC
CASSPAPTSPSQRSEQYF
>TRBV6-4|TRBJ2-2|-|-
TGTGCCAGCAGCACCGATAGCGGAAACACCGGGGAGCTGTTTTTT
CASSTDSGNTGELFF
>TRBV5-1|TRBJ2-2|TRBD1|-
TGCGCCAGCAGCCCTAGCCAGGGGGCTCTCACCGGGGAGCTGTTTTTT
CASSPSQGALTGELFF
>TRBV7-3|TRBJ2-2|-|-
TGTGCCAGCAGCTTTAAAAACACCGGGGAGCTGTTTTTT
CASSFKNTGELFF
>TRBV27|TRBJ1-2|-|-
TGTGCCACCCGACATTTGGTGGGTGACGATGGCTACACCTTC
CATRHLVGDDGYTF
>TRBV6-4|TRBJ2-1|TRBD2|few
TGTGCCAGCAGTGAGCTAGCGGGGGGTCACAATGAGCAGTTCTTC
CASSELAGGHNEQFF
>TRBV30|TRBJ1-5|-|-
TGTGCCTGGAGTGTACCAAGGGGAAATCAGCCCCAGCATTTT
CAWSVPRGNQPQHF
>TRBV10-1|TRBJ2-3|-|-
TGCGCCAGCAGTGAGCGGGGTCTGCATATTCTAGATACGCAGTATTTT
CASSERGLHILDTQYF
>TRBV9|TRBJ2-2|-|-
TGTGCCAGCAGCGCTCAGACTGGCACCGGGGAGCTGTTTTTT
CASSAQTGTGELFF
>TRBV19|TRBJ1-3|-|-
TGTGCCAGTAGCCTATTTACAGGCTCTGGAAACACCATATATTTT
CASSLFTGSGNTIYF
>TRBV28|TRBJ1-5|-|-
TGTGCCAGCAGCCCGCCGGGATTTCGGGGCAATCAGCCCCAGCATTTT
CASSPPGFRGNQPQHF
>TRBV6-5|TRBJ1-2|-|-
TGTGCCAGCAGCCTTACAGGGACGGCTAACTATGGCTACACCTTC
CASSLTGTANYGYTF
>TRBV27|TRBJ1-6|TRBD1|-
TGTGCCAGCAGTTTAGCGGGACAGGACAATTCACCCCTCCACTTT
CASSLAGQDNSPLHF
>TRBV29-1|TRBJ2-7|-|-
TGCAGCGTTGAGGGCTCCCGTGGTTACGAGCAGTACTTC
CSVEGSRGYEQYF
>TRBV4-1|TRBJ2-3|TRBD2|-
TGCGCCAGCAGCCAAAGACTAGCGGGGTACACAGATACGCAGTATTTT
CASSQRLAGYTDTQYF
>TRBV7-3|TRBJ1-4|TRBD1|-
TGTGCCAGCAGCTTACCGGGGTCAGGGGGTGAAAAACTGTTTTTT
CASSLPGSGGEKLFF
>TRBV4-3|TRBJ2-3|TRBD2|few
TGCGCCAGCAGCCAAGATTACGGGGGGGCCACAGATACGCAGTATTTT
CASSQDYGGATDTQYF
>TRBV4-1|TRBJ1-3|-|-
TGCGCCAGCAGCCAAGACGGGTACGACGCTTTAAACACCATATATTTT
CASSQDGYDALNTIYF
>TRBV6-6|TRBJ1-3|-|-
TGTGCCAGCAGTTACTACGGGCAGGGGAGAGGAAACACCATATATTTT
CASSYYGQGRGNTIYF
>TRBV7-2|TRBJ1-2|-|-
TGTGCCAGCAGCCTTGTCTACCAGGGCGGTAACTATGGCTACACCTTC
CASSLVYQGGNYGYTF
>TRBV7-3|TRBJ2-7|TRBD2|-
TGTGCCAGCAGCCCTTTTGCGGGGGGCTACGAGCAGTACTTC
CASSPFAGGYEQYF
>TRBV19|TRBJ2-3|-|-
TGTGCCAGTGGGACTGGGGGCACAGATACGCAGTATTTT
CASGTGGTDTQYF
>TRBV7-9|TRBJ1-1|-|once
TGTGCCAGCAGCTTAAGGGGGGGGGCTTTCTTT
CASSLRGGAFF
>TRBV11-2|TRBJ2-2|-|-
TGTGCCAGCAGCTCCCCCACGGACAGATACACCGGGGAGCTGTTTTTT
CASSSPTDRYTGELFF